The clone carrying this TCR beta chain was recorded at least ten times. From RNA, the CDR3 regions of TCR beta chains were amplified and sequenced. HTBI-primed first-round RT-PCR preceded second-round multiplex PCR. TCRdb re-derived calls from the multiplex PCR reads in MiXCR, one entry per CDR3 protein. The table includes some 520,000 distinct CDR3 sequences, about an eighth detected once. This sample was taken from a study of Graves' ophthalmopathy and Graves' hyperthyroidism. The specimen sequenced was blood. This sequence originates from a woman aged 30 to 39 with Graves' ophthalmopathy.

The CDR3 bases are TGTGCCAGCAGCTGGGACAGGGGGAGCACTGAAGCTTTCTTT. Amino acids: CASSWDRGSTEAFF. This sequence joins TRBV7-9 and TRBJ1-1; 11 bases are a match to TRBD1. Germline V CDR1 and CDR2: SEHNR, FQNEAQ (reference sequence). The V and J ends lost 4 bases and 4 bases, in that order; junction bases with no gene match: 2. This CDR3 is built from 14 residues. Using reference TRBV7-9 and TRBJ1-1 for the parts outside the CDR3, the full variable domain is DTGVSQNPRHKITKRGQNVTFRCDPISEHNRLYWYRQTLGQGPEFLTYFQNEAQLEKSRLLSDRFSAERPKGSFSTLEIQRTEQGDSAMYLCASSWDRGSTEAFFGQGTRLTVV.